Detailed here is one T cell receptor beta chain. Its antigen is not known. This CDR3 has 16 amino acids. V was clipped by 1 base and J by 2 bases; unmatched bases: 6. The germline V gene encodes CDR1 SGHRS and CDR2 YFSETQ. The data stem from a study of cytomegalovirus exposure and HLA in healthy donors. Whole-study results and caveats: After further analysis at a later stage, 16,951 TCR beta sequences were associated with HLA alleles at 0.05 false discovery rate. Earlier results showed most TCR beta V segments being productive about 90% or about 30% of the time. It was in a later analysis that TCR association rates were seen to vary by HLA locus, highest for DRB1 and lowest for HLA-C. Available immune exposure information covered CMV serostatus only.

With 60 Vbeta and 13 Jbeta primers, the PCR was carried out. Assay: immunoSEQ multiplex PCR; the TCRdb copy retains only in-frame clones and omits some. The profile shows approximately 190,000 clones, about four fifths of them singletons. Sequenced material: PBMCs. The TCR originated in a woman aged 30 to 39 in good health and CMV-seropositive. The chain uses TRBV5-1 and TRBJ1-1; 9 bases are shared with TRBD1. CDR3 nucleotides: TGCGCCAGCAGCTTGTCCCGGGACAGGGTTAACACTGAAGCTTTCTTT. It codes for CASSLSRDRVNTEAFF.